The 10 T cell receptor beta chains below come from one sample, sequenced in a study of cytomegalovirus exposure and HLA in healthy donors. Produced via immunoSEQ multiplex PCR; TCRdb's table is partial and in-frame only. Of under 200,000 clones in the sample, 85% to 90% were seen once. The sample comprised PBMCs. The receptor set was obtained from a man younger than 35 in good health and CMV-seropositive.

The DNA of the CDR3 is TGTGCCAGCAGCAGACAGGGCTACGAGCAGTACTTC. This encodes CASSRQGYEQYF. This chain joins TRBV7-2 and TRBJ2-7; TRBD1 agrees at 7 bases. V shed 5 bases and J 3 bases; nucleotides not matched to a gene: 1. The CDR3 is 12 amino acids. CDR1 is SGHTA and CDR2 is FQGNSA in the germline V gene.

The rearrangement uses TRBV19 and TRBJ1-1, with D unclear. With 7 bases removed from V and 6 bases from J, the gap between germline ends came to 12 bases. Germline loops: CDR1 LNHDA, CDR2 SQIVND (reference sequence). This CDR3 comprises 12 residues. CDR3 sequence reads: CASTGNAAEAFF. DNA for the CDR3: TGTGCCAGTACGGGTAATGCGGCTGAAGCTTTCTTT.

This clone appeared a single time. CDR3 amino acids: CASSSTDRGTYEQYF. DNA of the CDR3: TGTGCCAGCAGCTCAACCGACAGGGGAACCTACGAGCAGTACTTC. V gene TRBV7-8 combines with J gene TRBJ2-7; 8 positions match TRBD1. Germline V gene lookup returns CDR1 SGHVS and CDR2 FQNEAQ. The CDR3 is made up of 15 amino acids. The V gene end was trimmed by 4 bases and the J gene end by 2 bases; junction bases not matched to a gene: 7.

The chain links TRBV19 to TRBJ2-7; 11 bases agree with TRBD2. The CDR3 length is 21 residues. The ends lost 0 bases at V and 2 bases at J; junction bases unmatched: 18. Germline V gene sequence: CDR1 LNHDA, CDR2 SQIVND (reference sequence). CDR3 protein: CASSIDLRTGLAGGPTYEQYF. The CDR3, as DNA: TGTGCCAGTAGTATAGATTTGCGGACAGGCCTAGCGGGAGGACCCACCTACGAGCAGTACTTC.

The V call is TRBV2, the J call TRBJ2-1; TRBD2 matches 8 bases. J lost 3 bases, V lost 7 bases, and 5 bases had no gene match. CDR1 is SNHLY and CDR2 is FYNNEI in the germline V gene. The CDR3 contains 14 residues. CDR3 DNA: TGTGCCAGCAAGGGCGGGAGGATCTACAATGAGCAGTTCTTC. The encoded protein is CASKGGRIYNEQFF. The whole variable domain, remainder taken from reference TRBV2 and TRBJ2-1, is EPEVTQTPSHQVTQMGQEVILRCVPISNHLYFYWYRQILGQKVEFLVSFYNNEISEKSEIFDDQFSVERPDGSNFTLKIRSTKLEDSAMYFCASKGGRIYNEQFFGPGTRLTVL.

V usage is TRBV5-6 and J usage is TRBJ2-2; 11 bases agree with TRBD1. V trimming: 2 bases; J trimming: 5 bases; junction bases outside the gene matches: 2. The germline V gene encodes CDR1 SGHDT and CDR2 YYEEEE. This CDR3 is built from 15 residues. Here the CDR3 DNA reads TGTGCCAGCAGCTTCTGGGACAGGGGGACCGGGGAGCTGTTTTTT. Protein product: CASSFWDRGTGELFF.

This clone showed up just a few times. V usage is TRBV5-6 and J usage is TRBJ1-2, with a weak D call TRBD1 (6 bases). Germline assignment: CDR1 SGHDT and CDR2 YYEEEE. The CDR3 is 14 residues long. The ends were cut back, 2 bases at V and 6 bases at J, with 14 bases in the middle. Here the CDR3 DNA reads TGTGCCAGCAGCTTTATGGGGGCCCCAAATGGCTACACCTTC. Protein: CASSFMGAPNGYTF.

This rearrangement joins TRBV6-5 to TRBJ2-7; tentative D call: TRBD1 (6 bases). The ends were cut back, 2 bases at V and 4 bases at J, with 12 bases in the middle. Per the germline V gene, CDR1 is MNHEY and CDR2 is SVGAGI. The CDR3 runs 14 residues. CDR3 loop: CASSYQGSGYEQYF. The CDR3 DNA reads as TGTGCCAGCAGTTACCAGGGGTCGGGGTACGAGCAGTACTTC.

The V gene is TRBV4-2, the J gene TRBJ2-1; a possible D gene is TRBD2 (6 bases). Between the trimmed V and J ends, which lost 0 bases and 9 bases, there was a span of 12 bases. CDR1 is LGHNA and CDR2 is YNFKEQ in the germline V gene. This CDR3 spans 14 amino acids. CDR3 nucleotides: TGTGCCAGCAGCCAAGATCTGCGGGGCTTTGAGCAGTTCTTC. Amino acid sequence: CASSQDLRGFEQFF.

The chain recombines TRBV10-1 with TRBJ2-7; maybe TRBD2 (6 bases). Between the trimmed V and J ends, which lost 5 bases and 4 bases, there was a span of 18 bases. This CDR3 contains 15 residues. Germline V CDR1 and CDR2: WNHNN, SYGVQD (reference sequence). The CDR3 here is CASSRTGTPIYEQYF. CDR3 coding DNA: TGCGCCAGCAGTCGTACCGGGACTCCTATATACGAGCAGTACTTC.